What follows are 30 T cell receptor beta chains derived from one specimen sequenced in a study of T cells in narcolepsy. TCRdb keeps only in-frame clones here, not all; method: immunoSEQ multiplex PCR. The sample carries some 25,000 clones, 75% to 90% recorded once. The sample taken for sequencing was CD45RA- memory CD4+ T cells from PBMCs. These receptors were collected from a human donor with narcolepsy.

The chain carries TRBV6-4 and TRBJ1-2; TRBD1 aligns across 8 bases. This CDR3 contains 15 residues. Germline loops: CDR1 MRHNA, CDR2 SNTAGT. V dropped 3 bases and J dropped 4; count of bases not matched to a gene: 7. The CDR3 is CASSDAGGSVYGYTF. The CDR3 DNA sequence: TGTGCCAGCAGTGATGCAGGGGGCTCCGTCTATGGCTACACCTTC.

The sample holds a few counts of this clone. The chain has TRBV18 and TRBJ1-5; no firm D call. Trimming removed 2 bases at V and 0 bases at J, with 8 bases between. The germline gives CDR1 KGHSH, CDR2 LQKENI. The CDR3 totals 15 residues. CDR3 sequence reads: CASSPFGVSNQPQHF. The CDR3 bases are TGTGCCAGCTCACCATTCGGGGTTAGCAATCAGCCCCAGCATTTT. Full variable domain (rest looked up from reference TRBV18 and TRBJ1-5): NAGVMQNPRHLVRRRGQEARLRCSPMKGHSHVYWYRQLPEEGLKFMVYLQKENIIDESGMPKERFSAEFPKEGPSILRIQQVVRGDSAAYFCASSPFGVSNQPQHFGDGTRLSIL.

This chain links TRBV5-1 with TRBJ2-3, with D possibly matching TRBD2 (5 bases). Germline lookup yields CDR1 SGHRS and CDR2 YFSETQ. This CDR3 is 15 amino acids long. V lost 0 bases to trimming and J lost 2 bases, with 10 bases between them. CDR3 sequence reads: CASSLGTLVTDTQYF. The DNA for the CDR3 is TGCGCCAGCAGCTTGGGGACTCTGGTCACAGATACGCAGTATTTT.

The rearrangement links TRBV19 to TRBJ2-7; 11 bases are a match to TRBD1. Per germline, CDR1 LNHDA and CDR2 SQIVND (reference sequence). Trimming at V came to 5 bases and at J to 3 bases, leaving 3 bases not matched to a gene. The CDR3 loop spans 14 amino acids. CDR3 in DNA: TGTGCCAGTAGTGACGGGACAGGGGGCTACGAGCAGTACTTC. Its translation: CASSDGTGGYEQYF.

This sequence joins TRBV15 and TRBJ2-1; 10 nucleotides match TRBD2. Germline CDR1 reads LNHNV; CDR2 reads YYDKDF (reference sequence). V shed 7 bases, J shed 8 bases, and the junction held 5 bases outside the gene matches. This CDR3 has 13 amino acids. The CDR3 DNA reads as TGTGCCACCAAAGCGGGAGGGCCGCATGAGCAGTTCTTC. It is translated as CATKAGGPHEQFF.

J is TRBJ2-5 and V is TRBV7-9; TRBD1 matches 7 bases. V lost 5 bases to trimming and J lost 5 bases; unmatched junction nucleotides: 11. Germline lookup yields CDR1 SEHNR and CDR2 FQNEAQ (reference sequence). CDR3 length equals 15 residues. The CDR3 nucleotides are TGTGCCAGCAGCCTAAATCGGGGCAGGGGGGAGACCCAGTACTTC. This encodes CASSLNRGRGETQYF.

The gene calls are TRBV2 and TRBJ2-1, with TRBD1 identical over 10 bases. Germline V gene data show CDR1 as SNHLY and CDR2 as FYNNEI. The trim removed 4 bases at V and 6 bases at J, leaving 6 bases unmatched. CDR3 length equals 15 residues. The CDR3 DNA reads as TGTGCCAGCAGTGGATCCGGGACAGGGGCCAATGAGCAGTTCTTC. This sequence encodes CASSGSGTGANEQFF.

As DNA, the CDR3 is TGCGCCAGCAGCTCCGTCGGTGCGGGAAACACCGGGGAGCTGTTTTTT. Its protein product is CASSSVGAGNTGELFF. The chain uses TRBV5-1 and TRBJ2-2; weak D call: TRBD2 (6 bases). This CDR3 spans 16 amino acids. Germline V gene data show CDR1 as SGHRS and CDR2 as YFSETQ. The germline V and J ends were trimmed by 3 bases and 2 bases, with 14 bases remaining between them.

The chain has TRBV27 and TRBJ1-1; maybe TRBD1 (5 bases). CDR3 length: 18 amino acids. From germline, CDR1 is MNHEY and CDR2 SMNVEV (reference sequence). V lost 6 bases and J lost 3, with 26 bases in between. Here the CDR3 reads CASSLLGDWGRYDTEAFF. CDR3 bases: TGTGCCAGCAGCCTCTTAGGTGACTGGGGGAGGTATGACACTGAAGCTTTCTTT.

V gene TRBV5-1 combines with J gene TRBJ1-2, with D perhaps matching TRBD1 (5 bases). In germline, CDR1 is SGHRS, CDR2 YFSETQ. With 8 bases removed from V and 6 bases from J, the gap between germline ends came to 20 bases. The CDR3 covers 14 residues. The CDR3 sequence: CASTYGPRVDGYTF. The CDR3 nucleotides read TGCGCCAGTACCTATGGTCCCAGGGTCGATGGCTACACCTTC.

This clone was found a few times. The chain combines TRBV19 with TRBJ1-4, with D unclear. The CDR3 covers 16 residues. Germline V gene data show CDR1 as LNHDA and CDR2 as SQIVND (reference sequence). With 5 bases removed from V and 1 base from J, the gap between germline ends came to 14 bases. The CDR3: CASSGPGSVTNEKLFF. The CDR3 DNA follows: TGTGCCAGTAGTGGGCCGGGGTCAGTAACTAATGAAAAACTGTTTTTT.

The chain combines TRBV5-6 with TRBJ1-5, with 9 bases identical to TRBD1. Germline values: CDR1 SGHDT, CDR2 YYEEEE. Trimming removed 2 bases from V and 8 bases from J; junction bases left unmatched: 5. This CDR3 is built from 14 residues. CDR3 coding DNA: TGTGCCAGCAGCTTCGGACAGGGGAAAAAGCCCCAGCATTTT. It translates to CASSFGQGKKPQHF.

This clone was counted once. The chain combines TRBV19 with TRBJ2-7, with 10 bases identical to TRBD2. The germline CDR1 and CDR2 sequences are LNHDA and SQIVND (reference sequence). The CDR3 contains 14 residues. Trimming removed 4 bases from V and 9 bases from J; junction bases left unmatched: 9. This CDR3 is CASSNSGRNLRQYF. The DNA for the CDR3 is TGTGCCAGTAGTAATAGCGGGAGGAATTTACGGCAGTACTTC.

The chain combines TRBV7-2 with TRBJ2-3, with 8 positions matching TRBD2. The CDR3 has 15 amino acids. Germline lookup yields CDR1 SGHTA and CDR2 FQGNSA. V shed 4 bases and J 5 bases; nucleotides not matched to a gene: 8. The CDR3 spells CASSSAGVVKDTQYF. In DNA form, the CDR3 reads TGTGCCAGCAGCTCAGCGGGAGTCGTCAAAGATACGCAGTATTTT.

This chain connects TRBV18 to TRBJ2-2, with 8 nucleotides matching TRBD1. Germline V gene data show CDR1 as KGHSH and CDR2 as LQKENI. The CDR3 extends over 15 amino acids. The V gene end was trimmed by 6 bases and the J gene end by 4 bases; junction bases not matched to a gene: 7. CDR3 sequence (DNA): TGTGCCAGCTCGCCGCAGGGGGCTCTCACCGGGGAGCTGTTTTTT. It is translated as CASSPQGALTGELFF.

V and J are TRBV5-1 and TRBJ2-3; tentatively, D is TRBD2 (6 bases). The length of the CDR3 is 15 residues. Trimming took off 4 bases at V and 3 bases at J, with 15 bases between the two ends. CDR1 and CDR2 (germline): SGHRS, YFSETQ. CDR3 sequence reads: CASSLRGTETDTQYF. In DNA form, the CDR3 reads TGCGCCAGCAGCCTCCGGGGGACCGAAACAGATACGCAGTATTTT.

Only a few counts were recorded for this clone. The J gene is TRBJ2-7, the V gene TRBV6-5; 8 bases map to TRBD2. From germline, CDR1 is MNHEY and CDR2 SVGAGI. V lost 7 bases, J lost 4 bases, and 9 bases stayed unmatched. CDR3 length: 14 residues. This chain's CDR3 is CASIRSGSLYEQYF. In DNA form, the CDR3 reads TGTGCCAGCATTAGGAGCGGGAGTCTATACGAGCAGTACTTC.

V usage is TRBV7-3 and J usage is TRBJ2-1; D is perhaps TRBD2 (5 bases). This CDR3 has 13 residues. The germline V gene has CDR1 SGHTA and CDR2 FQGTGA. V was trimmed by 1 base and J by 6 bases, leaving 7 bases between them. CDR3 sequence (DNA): TGTGCCAGCAGCTTAATCCGGGGCAATGAGCAGTTCTTC. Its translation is CASSLIRGNEQFF.

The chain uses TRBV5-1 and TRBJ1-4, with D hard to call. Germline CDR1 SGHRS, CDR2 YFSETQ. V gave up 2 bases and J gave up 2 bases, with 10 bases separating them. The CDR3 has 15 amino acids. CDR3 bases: TGCGCCAGCAGCTTTTCGGGAAGCACTAATGAAAAACTGTTTTTT. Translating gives CASSFSGSTNEKLFF.

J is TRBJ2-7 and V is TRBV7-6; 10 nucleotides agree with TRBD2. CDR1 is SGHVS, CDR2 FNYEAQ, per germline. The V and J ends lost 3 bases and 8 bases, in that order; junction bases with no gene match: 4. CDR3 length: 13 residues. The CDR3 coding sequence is TGTGCCAGCAGCTTGGGAGCGGGAGGGAAGCAGTACTTC. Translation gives CASSLGAGGKQYF.

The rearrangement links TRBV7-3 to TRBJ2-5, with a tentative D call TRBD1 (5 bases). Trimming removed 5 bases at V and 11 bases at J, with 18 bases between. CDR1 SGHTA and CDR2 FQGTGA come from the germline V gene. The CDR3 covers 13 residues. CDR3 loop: CASSPGHPQEQYF. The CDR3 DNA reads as TGTGCCAGCAGCCCAGGACACCCCCAGGAGCAGTACTTC.

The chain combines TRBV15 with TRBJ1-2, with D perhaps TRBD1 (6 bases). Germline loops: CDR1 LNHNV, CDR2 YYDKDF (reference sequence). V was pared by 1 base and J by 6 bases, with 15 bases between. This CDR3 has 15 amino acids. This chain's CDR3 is CATSRVPSTGNGYTF. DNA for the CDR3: TGTGCCACCAGCAGAGTACCCTCCACAGGGAATGGCTACACCTTC.

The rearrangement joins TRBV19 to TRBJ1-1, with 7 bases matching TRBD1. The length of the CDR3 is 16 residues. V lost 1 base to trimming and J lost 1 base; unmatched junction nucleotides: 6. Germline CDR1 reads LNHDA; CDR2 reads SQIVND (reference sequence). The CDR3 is CASSIVLAGGNTEAFF. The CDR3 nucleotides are TGTGCCAGTAGTATAGTTTTGGCAGGGGGGAACACTGAAGCTTTCTTT. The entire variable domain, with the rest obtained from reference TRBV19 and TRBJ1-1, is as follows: DGGITQSPKYLFRKEGQNVTLSCEQNLNHDAMYWYRQDPGQGLRLIYYSQIVNDFQKGDIAEGYSVSREKKESFPLTVTSAQKNPTAFYLCASSIVLAGGNTEAFFGQGTRLTVV.

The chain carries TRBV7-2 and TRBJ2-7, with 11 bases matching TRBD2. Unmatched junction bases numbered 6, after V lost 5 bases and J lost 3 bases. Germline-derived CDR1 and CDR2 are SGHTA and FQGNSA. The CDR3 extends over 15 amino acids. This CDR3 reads CASSDTSGGFYEQYF. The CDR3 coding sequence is TGTGCCAGCAGCGATACTAGCGGGGGATTCTACGAGCAGTACTTC.

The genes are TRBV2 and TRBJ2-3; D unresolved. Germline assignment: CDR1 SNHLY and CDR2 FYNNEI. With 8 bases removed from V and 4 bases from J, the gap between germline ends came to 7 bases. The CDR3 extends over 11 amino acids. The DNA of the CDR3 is TGTGCCAGCCTTCTTGCAGATACGCAGTATTTT. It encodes CASLLADTQYF. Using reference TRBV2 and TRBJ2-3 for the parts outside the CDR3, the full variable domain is EPEVTQTPSHQVTQMGQEVILRCVPISNHLYFYWYRQILGQKVEFLVSFYNNEISEKSEIFDDQFSVERPDGSNFTLKIRSTKLEDSAMYFCASLLADTQYFGPGTRLTVL.

CDR3 DNA sequence: TGTGCCAGCAGTTCCCTGGGGGGTGGCAATCAGCCCCAGCATTTT. Amino acid sequence: CASSSLGGGNQPQHF. V usage is TRBV27 and J usage is TRBJ1-5, with D possibly matching TRBD1 (5 bases). The CDR3 is made up of 15 amino acids. Trimming took off 4 bases at V and 2 bases at J, with 12 bases between the two ends. The germline V gene has CDR1 MNHEY and CDR2 SMNVEV (reference sequence).

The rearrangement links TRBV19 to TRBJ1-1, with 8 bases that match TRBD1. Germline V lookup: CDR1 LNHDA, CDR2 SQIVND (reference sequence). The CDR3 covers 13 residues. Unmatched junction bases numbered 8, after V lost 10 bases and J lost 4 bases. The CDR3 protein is CAILSTGGTEAFF. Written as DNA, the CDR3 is TGTGCCATCCTAAGTACAGGGGGCACTGAAGCTTTCTTT.

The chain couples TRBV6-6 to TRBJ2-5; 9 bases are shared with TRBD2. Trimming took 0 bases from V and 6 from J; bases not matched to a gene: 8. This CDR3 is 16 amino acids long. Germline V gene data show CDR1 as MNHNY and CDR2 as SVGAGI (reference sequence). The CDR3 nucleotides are TGTGCCAGCAGTTACTCGGGGGTAGCGGGAGTGAAGACCCAGTACTTC. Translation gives CASSYSGVAGVKTQYF.

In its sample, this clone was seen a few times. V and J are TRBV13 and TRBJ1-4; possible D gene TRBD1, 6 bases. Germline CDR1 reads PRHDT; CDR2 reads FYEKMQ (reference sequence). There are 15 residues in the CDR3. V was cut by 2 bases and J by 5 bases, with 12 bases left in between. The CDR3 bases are TGTGCCAGCAGCTTAAATGCGGGGGCCAATGAAAAACTGTTTTTT. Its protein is CASSLNAGANEKLFF. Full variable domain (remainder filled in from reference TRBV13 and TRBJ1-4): AAGVIQSPRHLIKEKRETATLKCYPIPRHDTVYWYQQGPGQDPQFLISFYEKMQSDKGSIPDRFSAQQFSDYHSELNMSSLELGDSALYFCASSLNAGANEKLFFGSGTQLSVL.

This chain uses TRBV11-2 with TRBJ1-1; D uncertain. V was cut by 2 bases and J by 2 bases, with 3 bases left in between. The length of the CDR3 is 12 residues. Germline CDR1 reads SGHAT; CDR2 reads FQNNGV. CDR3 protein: CASSLSNTEAFF. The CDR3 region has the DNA TGTGCCAGCAGCTTATCTAACACTGAAGCTTTCTTT.